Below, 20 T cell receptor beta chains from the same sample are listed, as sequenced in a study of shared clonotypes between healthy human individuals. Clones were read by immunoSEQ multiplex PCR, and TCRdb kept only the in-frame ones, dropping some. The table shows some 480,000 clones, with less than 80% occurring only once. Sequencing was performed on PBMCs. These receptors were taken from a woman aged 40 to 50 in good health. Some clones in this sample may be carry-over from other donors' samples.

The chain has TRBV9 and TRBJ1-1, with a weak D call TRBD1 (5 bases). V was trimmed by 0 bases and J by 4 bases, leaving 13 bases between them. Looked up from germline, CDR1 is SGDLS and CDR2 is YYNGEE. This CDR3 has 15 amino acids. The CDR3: CASSVEGMGSTEAFF. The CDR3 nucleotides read TGTGCCAGCAGCGTAGAGGGGATGGGTAGCACTGAAGCTTTCTTT.

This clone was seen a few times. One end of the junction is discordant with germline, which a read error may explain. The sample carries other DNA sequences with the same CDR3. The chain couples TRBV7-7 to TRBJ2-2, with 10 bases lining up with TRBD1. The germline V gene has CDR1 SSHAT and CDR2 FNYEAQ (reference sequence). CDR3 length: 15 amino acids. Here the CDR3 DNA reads TGTGCTAGCAGCCCAGGGACAGGGGTCACCGGGGAGCTGTTTTTT. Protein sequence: CASSPGTGVTGELFF. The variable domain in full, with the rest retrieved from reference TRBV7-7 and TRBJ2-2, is GAGVSQSPRYKVTKRGQDVTLRCDPISSHATLYWYQQALGQGPEFLTYFNYEAQPDKSGLPSDRFSAERPEGSISTLTIQRTEQRDSAMYRCASSPGTGVTGELFFGEGSRLTVL.

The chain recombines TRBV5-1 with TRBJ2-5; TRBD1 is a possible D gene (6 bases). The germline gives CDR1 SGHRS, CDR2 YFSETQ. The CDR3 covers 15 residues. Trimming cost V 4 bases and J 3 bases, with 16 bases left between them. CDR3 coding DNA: TGCGCCAGCAGCCGTACAGGGAAGGGGGAAGAGACCCAGTACTTC. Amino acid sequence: CASSRTGKGEETQYF.

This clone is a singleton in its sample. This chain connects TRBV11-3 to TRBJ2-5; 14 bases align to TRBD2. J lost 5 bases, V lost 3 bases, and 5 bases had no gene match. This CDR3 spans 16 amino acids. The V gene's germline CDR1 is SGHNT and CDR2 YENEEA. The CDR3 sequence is CASSLGLAGDRETQYF. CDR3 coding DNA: TGTGCCAGCAGCTTGGGACTAGCGGGAGATAGGGAGACCCAGTACTTC.

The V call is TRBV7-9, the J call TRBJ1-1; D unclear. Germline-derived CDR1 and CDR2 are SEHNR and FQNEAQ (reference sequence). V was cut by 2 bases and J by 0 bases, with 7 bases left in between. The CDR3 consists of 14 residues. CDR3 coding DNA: TGTGCCAGCAGCTTATTGACCGTGAACACTGAAGCTTTCTTT. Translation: CASSLLTVNTEAFF.

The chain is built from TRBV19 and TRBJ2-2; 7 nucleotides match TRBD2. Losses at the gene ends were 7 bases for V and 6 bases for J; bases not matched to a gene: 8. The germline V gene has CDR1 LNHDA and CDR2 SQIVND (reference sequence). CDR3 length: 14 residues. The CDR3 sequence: CASTGLDFSGELFF. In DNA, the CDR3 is TGTGCCAGTACAGGACTAGATTTTTCCGGGGAGCTGTTTTTT. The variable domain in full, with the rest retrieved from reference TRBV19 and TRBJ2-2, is DGGITQSPKYLFRKEGQNVTLSCEQNLNHDAMYWYRQDPGQGLRLIYYSQIVNDFQKGDIAEGYSVSREKKESFPLTVTSAQKNPTAFYLCASTGLDFSGELFFGEGSRLTVL.

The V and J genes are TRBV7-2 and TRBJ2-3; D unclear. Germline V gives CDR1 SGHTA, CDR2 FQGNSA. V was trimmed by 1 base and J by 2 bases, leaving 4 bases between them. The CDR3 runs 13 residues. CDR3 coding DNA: TGTGCCAGCAGCTTAGAGTCCACAGATACGCAGTATTTT. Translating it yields CASSLESTDTQYF.

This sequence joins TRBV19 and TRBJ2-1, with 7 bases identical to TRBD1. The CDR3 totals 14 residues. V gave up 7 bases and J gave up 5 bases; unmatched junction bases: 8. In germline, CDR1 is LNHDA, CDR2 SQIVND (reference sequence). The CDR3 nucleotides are TGTGCCAGTAACAAGGGGGCCAGGCACAATGAGCAGTTCTTC. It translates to CASNKGARHNEQFF.

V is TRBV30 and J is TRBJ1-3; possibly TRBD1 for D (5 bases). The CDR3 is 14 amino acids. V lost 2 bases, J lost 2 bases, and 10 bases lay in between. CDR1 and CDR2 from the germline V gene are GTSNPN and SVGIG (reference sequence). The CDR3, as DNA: TGTGCCTGGAGTCCCGGCAGGGCTGGAAACACCATATATTTT. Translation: CAWSPGRAGNTIYF.

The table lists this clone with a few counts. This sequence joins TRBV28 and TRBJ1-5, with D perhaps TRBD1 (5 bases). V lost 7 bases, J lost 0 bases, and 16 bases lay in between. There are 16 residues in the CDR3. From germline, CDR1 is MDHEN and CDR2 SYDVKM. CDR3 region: CASTGQLTYSNQPQHF. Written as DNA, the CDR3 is TGTGCCAGCACGGGGCAGCTCACATATAGCAATCAGCCCCAGCATTTT.

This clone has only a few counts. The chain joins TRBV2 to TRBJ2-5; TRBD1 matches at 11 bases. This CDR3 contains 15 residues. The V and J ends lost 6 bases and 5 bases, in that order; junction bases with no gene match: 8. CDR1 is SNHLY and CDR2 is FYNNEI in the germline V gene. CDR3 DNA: TGTGCCAGCAGGTCGGACAGGGGGCGGTGGGAGACCCAGTACTTC. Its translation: CASRSDRGRWETQYF.

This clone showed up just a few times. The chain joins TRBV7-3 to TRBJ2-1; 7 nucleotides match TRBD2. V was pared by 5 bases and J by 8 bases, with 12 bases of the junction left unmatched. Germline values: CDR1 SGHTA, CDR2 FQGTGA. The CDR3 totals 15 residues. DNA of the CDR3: TGTGCCAGCAGCATCAGCGGGAACCCTACCGATGAGCAGTTCTTC. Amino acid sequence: CASSISGNPTDEQFF. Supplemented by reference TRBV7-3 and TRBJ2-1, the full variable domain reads GAGVSQTPSNKVTEKGKYVELRCDPISGHTALYWYRQSLGQGPEFLIYFQGTGAADDSGLPNDRFFAVRPEGSVSTLKIQRTERGDSAVYLCASSISGNPTDEQFFGPGTRLTVL.

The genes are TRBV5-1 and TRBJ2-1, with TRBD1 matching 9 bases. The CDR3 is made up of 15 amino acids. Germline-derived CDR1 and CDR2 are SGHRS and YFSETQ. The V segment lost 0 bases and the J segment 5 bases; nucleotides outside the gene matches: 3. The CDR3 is CASSLGQGEHNEQFF. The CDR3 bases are TGCGCCAGCAGCTTGGGACAGGGGGAGCACAATGAGCAGTTCTTC.

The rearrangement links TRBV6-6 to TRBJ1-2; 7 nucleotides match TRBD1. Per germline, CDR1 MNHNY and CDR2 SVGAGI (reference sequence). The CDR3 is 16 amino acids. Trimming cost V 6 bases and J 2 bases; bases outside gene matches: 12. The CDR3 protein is CASSSNPGQSNYGYTF. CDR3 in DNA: TGTGCCAGCAGCTCAAACCCGGGACAGTCGAACTATGGCTACACCTTC.

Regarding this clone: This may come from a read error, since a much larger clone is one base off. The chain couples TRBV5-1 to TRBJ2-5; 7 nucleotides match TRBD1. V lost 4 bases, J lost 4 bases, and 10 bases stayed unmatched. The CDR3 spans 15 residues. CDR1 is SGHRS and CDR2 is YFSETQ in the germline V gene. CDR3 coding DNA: TGCGCCAGCAGCCTTTTAGGGGGCTACGGAGAGACCCAGTACTTC. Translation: CASSLLGGYGETQYF. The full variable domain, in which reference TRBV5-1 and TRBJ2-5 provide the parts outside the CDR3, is KAGVTQTPRYLIKTRGQQVTLSCSPISGHRSVSWYQQTPGQGLQFLFEYFSETQRNKGNFPGRFSGRQFSNSRSEMNVSTLELGDSALYLCASSLLGGYGETQYFGPGTRLLVL.

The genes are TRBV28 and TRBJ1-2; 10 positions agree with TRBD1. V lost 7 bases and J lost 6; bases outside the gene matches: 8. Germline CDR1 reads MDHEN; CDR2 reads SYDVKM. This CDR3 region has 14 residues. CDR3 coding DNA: TGTGCCAGCAATATAGGACAGGGGGGTCATGGCTACACCTTC. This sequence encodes CASNIGQGGHGYTF.

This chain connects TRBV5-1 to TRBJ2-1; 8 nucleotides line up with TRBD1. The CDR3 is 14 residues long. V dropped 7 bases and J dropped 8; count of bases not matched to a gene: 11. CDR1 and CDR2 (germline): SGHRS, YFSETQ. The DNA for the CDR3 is TGCGCCAGCGGAGGTCCAGGGGGCTTTGATGAGCAGTTCTTC. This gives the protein CASGGPGGFDEQFF.

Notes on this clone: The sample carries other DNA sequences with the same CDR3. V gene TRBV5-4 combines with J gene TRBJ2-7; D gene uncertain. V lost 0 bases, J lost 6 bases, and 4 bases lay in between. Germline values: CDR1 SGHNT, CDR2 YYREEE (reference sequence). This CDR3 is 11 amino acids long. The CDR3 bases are TGTGCCAGCAGCTTGGGCGGCGAGCAGTACTTC. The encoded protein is CASSLGGEQYF.

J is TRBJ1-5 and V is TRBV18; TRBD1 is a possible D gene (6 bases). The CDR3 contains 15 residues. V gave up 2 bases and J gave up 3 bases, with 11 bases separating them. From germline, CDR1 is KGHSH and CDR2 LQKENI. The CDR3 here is CASSPLQGDNQPQHF. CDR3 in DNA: TGTGCCAGCTCACCATTACAGGGAGACAATCAGCCCCAGCATTTT.

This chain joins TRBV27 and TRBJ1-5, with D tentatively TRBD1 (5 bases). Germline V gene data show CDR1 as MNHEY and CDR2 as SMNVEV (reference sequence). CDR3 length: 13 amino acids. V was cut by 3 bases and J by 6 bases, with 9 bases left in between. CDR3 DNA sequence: TGTGCCAGCAGTTTGAGGGGACCTCAGCCCCAGCATTTT. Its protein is CASSLRGPQPQHF.